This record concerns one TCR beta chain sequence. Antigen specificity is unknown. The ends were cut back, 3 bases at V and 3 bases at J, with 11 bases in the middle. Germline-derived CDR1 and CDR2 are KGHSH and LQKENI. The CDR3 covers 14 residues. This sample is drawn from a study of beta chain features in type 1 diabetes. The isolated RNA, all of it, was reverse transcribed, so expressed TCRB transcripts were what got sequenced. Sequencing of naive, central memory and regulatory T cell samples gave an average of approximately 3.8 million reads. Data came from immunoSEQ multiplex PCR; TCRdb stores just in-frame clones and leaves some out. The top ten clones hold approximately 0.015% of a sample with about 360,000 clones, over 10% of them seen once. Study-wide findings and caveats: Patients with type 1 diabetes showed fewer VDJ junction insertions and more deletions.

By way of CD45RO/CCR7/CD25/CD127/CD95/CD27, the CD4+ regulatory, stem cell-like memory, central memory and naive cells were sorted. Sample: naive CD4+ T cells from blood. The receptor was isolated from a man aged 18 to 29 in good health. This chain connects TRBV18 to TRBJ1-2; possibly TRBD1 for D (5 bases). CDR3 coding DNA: TGTGCCAGCTCACCTGGGGCCAGGGACTATGGCTACACCTTC. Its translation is CASSPGARDYGYTF.